This is a list of T cell receptor beta chains from one sample in a study of blood T cell repertoires in COVID-19. The repertoire was sequenced with immunoSEQ multiplex PCR; TCRdb's copy has only in-frame clones and lacks some. In the table there are 150,000 to 200,000 clones, more than 80% of which are singletons. Sequencing was performed on peripheral blood. These receptors all come from an elderly woman with COVID-19, enrolled during active disease. Each CDR3 is given with its conserved first and last residue. A D gene is named only where the DNA matches it firmly.

CDR3 DNA: TGTGCCAGCAGCGTAGATAGAAGGGGACAGGCGAACACCGGGGAGCTGTTTTTT
CDR3 protein: CASSVDRRGQANTGELFF
J gene: TRBJ2-2
D gene: TRBD1
V gene: TRBV9

CDR3 DNA: TGTGCCAGTAGTATAGTGCGGCTGACTGAAGCTTTCTTT
CDR3 protein: CASSIVRLTEAFF
J gene: TRBJ1-1
D gene: NA
V gene: TRBV19

CDR3 DNA: TGTGCCAGCAGCCAAGACCCGGGACAGCTGTACGAGCAGTACTTC
CDR3 protein: CASSQDPGQLYEQYF
J gene: TRBJ2-7
D gene: TRBD1
V gene: TRBV5-4

CDR3 DNA: TGTGCCATCAGTGATGGCGACAGGGGTGAAGATACGCAGTATTTT
CDR3 protein: CAISDGDRGEDTQYF
J gene: TRBJ2-3
D gene: TRBD1
V gene: TRBV10-3

CDR3 DNA: TGCAGCGTTGAACCCCGGAGGGGCACGGAGACCCAGTACTTC
CDR3 protein: CSVEPRRGTETQYF
J gene: TRBJ2-5
D gene: NA
V gene: TRBV29-1

CDR3 DNA: TGTGCCAGCAGTTTACAACAGGGGAACACTGAAGCTTTCTTT
CDR3 protein: CASSLQQGNTEAFF
J gene: TRBJ1-1
D gene: NA
V gene: TRBV27

CDR3 DNA: TGTGCCAGTAAAGACAGGGGAAGGGGTGCAACTAATGAAAAACTGTTTTTT
CDR3 protein: CASKDRGRGATNEKLFF
J gene: TRBJ1-4
D gene: TRBD1
V gene: TRBV19

CDR3 DNA: TGCAGTTGGAAGGGGGCGCGTGGCTACACCTTC
CDR3 protein: CSWKGARGYTF
J gene: TRBJ1-2
D gene: TRBD1
V gene: TRBV20-1

CDR3 DNA: TGTGCCAGCAGCTTAGCAAACTACGAGCAGTACTTC
CDR3 protein: CASSLANYEQYF
J gene: TRBJ2-7
D gene: NA
V gene: TRBV13

CDR3 DNA: TGCGCCAGCAGCCAAGAGGCGGAGAACACTGAAGCTTTCTTT
CDR3 protein: CASSQEAENTEAFF
J gene: TRBJ1-1
D gene: NA
V gene: TRBV4-3

CDR3 DNA: TGTGCCAGCAACGGAGGCGGGACAGGGGACTACGAGCAGTACTTC
CDR3 protein: CASNGGGTGDYEQYF
J gene: TRBJ2-7
D gene: TRBD1
V gene: TRBV28

CDR3 DNA: TGTGCCACCAGCGACCCGGGAGTCAAAAACATTCAGTACTTC
CDR3 protein: CATSDPGVKNIQYF
J gene: TRBJ2-4
D gene: NA
V gene: TRBV15

CDR3 DNA: TGTGCCAGCAGTTATGCAGAATACTATGGCTACACCTTC
CDR3 protein: CASSYAEYYGYTF
J gene: TRBJ1-2
D gene: NA
V gene: TRBV6-1